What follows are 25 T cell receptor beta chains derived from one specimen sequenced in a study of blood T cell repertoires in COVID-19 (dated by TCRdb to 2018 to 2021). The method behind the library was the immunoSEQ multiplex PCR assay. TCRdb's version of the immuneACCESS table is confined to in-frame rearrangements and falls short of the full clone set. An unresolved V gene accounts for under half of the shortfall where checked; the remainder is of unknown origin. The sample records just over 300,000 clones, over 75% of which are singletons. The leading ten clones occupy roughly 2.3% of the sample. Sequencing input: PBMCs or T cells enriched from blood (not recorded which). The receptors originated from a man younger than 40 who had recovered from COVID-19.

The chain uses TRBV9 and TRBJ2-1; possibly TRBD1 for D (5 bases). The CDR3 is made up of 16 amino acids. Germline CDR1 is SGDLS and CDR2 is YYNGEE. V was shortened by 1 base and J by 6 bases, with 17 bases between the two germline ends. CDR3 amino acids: CASSVSRQPVPNEQFF. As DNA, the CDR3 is TGTGCCAGCAGCGTATCAAGACAGCCTGTCCCCAATGAGCAGTTCTTC. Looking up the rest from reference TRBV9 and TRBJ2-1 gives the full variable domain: DSGVTQTPKHLITATGQRVTLRCSPRSGDLSVYWYQQSLDQGLQFLIQYYNGEERAKGNILERFSAQQFPDLHSELNLSSLELGDSALYFCASSVSRQPVPNEQFFGPGTRLTVL.

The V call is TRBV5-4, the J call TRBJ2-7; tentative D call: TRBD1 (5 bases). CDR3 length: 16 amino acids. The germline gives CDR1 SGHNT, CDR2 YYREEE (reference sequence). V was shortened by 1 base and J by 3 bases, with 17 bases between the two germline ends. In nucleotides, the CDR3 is TGTGCCAGCAGCTTGCCGCTTGGGGCTATTAACTACGAGCAGTACTTC. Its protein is CASSLPLGAINYEQYF.

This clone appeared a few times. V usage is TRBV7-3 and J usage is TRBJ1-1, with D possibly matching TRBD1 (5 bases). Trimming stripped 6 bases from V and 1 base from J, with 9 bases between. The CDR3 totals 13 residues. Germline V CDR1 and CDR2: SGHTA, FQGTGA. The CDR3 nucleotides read TGTGCCAGCAGAAACGACAGGAACACTGAAGCTTTCTTT. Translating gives CASRNDRNTEAFF.

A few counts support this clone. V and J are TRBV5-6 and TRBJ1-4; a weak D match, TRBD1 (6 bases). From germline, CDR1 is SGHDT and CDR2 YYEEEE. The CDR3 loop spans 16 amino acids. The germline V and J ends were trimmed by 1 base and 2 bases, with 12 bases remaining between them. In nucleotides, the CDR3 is TGTGCCAGCAGCTTGACGTCCAGGGGTACTAATGAAAAACTGTTTTTT. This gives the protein CASSLTSRGTNEKLFF. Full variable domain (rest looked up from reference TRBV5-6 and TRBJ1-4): DAGVTQSPTHLIKTRGQQVTLRCSPKSGHDTVSWYQQALGQGPQFIFQYYEEEERQRGNFPDRFSGHQFPNYSSELNVNALLLGDSALYLCASSLTSRGTNEKLFFGSGTQLSVL.

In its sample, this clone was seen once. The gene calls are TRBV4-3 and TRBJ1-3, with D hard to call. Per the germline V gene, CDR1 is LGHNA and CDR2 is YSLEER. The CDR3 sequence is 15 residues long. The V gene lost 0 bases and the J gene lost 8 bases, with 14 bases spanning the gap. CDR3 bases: TGCGCCAGCAGCCAAGATCTGGTTGTTTCAGACACCATATATTTT. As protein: CASSQDLVVSDTIYF.

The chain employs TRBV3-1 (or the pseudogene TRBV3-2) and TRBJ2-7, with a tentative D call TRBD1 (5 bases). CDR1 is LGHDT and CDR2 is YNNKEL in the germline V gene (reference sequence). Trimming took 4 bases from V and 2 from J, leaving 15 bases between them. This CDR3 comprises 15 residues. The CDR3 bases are TGTGCCAGCAGCCCAACCCTCCGGACACCCTACGAGCAGTACTTC. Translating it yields CASSPTLRTPYEQYF.

The CDR3 spells CASSVRTGAIANYGYTF. The CDR3 DNA sequence: TGTGCCAGCAGCGTAAGGACAGGGGCAATAGCTAACTATGGCTACACCTTC. This chain uses TRBV9 with TRBJ1-2; 9 nucleotides agree with TRBD1. Trimming took 1 base from V and 0 from J; bases not matched to a gene: 7. Looked up from germline, CDR1 is SGDLS and CDR2 is YYNGEE. The CDR3 covers 17 residues.

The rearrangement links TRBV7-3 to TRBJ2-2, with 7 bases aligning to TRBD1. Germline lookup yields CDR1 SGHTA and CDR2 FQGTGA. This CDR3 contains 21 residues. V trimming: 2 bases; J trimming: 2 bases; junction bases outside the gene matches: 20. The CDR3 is CASSLFFTTRDRALNTGELFF. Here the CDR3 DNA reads TGTGCCAGCAGCTTATTTTTCACAACTAGAGACAGGGCCTTAAACACCGGGGAGCTGTTTTTT. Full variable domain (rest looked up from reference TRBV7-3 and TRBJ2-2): GAGVSQTPSNKVTEKGKYVELRCDPISGHTALYWYRQSLGQGPEFLIYFQGTGAADDSGLPNDRFFAVRPEGSVSTLKIQRTERGDSAVYLCASSLFFTTRDRALNTGELFFGEGSRLTVL.

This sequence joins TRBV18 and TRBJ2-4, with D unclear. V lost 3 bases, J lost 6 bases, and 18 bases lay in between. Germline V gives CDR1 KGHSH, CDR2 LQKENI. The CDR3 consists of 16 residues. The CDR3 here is CASSPDKMRSTNIQYF. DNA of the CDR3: TGTGCCAGCTCACCCGATAAAATGCGGTCGACAAACATTCAGTACTTC.

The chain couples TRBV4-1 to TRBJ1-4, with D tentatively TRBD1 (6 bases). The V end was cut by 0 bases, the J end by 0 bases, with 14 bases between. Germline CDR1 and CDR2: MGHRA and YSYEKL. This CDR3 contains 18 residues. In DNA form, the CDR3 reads TGCGCCAGCAGCCAAGATGGGGGCCCTCTCGCAACTAATGAAAAACTGTTTTTT. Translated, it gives CASSQDGGPLATNEKLFF.

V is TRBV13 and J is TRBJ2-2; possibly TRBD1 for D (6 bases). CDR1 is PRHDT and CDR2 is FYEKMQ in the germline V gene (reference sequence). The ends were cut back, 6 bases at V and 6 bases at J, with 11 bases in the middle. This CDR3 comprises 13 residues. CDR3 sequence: CASSQGLAGELFF. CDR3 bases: TGTGCCAGCAGTCAGGGGTTAGCCGGGGAGCTGTTTTTT.

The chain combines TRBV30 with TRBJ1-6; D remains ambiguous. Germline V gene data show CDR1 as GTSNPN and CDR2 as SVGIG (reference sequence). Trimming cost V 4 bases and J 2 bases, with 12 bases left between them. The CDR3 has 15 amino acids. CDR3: CAWIPSEPYNSPLHF. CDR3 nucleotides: TGTGCCTGGATTCCGTCAGAACCCTATAATTCACCCCTCCACTTT.

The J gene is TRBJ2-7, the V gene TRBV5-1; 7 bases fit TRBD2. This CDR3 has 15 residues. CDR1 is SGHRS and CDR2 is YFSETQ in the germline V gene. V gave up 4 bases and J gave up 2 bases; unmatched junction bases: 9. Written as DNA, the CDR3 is TGCGCCAGCAGCCCGCGGGACCGGGGGGCCTACGAGCAGTACTTC. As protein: CASSPRDRGAYEQYF.

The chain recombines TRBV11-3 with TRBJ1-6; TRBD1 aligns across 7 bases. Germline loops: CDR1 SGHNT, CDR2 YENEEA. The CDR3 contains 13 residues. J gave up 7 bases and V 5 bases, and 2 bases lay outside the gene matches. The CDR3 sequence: CASSPGGNSPLHF. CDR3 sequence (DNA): TGTGCCAGCAGCCCAGGGGGGAATTCACCCCTCCACTTT. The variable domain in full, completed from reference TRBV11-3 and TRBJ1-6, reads EAGVVQSPRYKIIEKKQPVAFWCNPISGHNTLYWYLQNLGQGPELLIRYENEEAVDDSQLPKDRFSAERLKGVDSTLKIQPAELGDSAVYLCASSPGGNSPLHFGNGTRLTVT.

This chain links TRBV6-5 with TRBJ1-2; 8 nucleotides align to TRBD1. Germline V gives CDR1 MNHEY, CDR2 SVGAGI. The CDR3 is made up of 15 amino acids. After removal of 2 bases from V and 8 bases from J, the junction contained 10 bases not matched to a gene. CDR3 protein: CASSYRPTGGWGYTF. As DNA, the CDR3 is TGTGCCAGCAGTTACCGACCCACAGGGGGATGGGGCTACACCTTC.

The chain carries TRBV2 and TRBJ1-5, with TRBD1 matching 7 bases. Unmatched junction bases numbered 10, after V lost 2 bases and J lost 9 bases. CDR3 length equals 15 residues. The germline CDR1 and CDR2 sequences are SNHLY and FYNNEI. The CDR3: CASSEPNTGARPQHF. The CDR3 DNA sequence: TGTGCCAGCAGTGAACCAAACACAGGGGCCCGGCCCCAGCATTTT.

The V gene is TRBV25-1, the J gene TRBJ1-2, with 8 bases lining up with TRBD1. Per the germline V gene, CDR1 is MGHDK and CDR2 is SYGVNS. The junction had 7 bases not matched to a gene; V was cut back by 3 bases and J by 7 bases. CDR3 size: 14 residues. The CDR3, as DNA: TGTGCCAGCAGTGAGCCTGGACAGGGATCTGGCTACACCTTC. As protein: CASSEPGQGSGYTF.

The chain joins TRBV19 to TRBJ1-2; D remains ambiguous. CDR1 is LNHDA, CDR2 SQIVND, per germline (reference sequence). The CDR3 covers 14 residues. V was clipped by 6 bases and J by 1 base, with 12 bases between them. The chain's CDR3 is CASRMRTDNYGYTF. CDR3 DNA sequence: TGTGCCAGTAGGATGAGGACTGATAACTATGGCTACACCTTC.

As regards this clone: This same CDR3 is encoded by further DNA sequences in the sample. The CDR3 loop is CASSRQGNYGYTF. DNA of the CDR3: TGTGCCAGCAGCCGTCAGGGAAACTATGGCTACACCTTC. The rearrangement joins TRBV12-3 or TRBV12-4 to TRBJ1-2; possibly TRBD1 for D (5 bases). V was pared by 6 bases and J by 2 bases, with 10 bases between. CDR3 length: 13 amino acids.

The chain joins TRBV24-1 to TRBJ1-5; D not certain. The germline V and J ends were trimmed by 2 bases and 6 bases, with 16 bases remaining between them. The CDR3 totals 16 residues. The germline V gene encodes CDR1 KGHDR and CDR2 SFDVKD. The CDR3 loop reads CATSDSTRPVSQPQHF. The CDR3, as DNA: TGTGCCACCAGTGATTCTACTAGACCCGTTTCTCAGCCCCAGCATTTT.

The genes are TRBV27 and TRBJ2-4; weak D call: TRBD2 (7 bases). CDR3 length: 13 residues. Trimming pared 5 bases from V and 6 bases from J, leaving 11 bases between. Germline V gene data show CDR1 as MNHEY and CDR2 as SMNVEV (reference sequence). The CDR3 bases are TGTGCCAGCAGTCCGAGGGGGGGAAACATTCAGTACTTC. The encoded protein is CASSPRGGNIQYF.

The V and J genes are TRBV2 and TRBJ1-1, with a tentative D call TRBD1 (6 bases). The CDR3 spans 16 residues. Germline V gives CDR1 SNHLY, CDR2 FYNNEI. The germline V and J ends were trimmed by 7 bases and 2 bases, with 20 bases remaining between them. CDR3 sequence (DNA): TGTGCCAGCATGTACCCGGGGGGCCGGCGTAACACTGAAGCTTTCTTT. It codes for CASMYPGGRRNTEAFF.

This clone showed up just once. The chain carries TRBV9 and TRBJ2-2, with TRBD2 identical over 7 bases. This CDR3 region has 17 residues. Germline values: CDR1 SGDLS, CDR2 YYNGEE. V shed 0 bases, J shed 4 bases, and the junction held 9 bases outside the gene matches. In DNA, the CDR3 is TGTGCCAGCAGCGTAGAAGACGCTCCGGGGGGCACCGGGGAGCTGTTTTTT. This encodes CASSVEDAPGGTGELFF.

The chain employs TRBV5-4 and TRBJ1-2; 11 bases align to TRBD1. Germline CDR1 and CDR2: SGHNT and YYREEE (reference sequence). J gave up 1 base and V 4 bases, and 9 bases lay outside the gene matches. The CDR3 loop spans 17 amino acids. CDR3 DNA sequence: TGTGCCAGCAGCCCCCAGCCCGGGACAGGGGGTAACTATGGCTACACCTTC. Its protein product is CASSPQPGTGGNYGYTF.

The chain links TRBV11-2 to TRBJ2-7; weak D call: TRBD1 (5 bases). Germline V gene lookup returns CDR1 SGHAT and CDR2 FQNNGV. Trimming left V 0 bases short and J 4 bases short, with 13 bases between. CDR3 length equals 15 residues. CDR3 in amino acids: CASSLDLGQVYEQYF. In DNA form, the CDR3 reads TGTGCCAGCAGCTTAGATCTGGGGCAAGTTTACGAGCAGTACTTC.